The clone carrying this TCR beta chain showed up just once. TCRdb's copy holds only in-frame clones and misses some; the assay was immunoSEQ multiplex PCR. The sample records over 50,000 clones, roughly 87% being singletons. The sample is drawn from a study of blood T cell repertoires in COVID-19. Across the whole study: Both acute and convalescent COVID-19 samples were obtained from the United States, Italy and Spain. T cells, B-cell-depleted T cells, or PBMCs provided the cDNA or gDNA that served as material.

The ends lost 4 bases at V and 11 bases at J; junction bases unmatched: 5. Germline V CDR1 and CDR2: MNHEY, SVGAGI. This CDR3 is built from 12 residues. This chain joins TRBV6-5 and TRBJ2-7; the match to TRBD2 covers 10 bases. The TCR sequence derives from a human donor in a cohort sampled during active COVID-19. Sequencing input: peripheral blood. The CDR3 region is CASSSGTSVEYF. CDR3 nucleotide sequence: TGTGCCAGCAGTTCCGGGACTAGCGTGGAGTACTTC.